The 5 T cell receptor beta chains below come from one sample, sequenced in a study of spatial heterogeneity in lung cancer. Study results and caveats: In tumors, expanded intratumoral alpha and beta TCR counts tracked mutation counts.

No antigen has been assigned to these receptors. TCRdb reanalysed the 5' RACE reads using MiXCR and keeps one entry per CDR3 protein. Here the sample spans just over 1,400 distinct CDR3 sequences, roughly 13% being singletons. Time point: sample taken at primary tumor resection. The sample consisted of lung tumor tissue, taken at surgery. Receptors originate from a female donor with early-stage non-small cell lung cancer.

By share, this clonotype counts as medium-sized. J is TRBJ2-5 and V is TRBV20-1; 7 nucleotides align to TRBD1. CDR1 and CDR2 (germline): DFQATT, SNEGSKA (reference sequence). CDR3 length: 12 amino acids. With V trimmed by 7 bases and J by 5 bases, 7 bases remained unmatched. The CDR3 loop is CSGATGVETQYF. The CDR3 DNA is TGCAGTGGGGCTACAGGGGTCGAGACCCAGTACTTC.

By sample share, this clonotype is medium-sized. V is TRBV5-1 and J is TRBJ2-2; 9 bases agree with TRBD2. The CDR3 is 15 amino acids. Germline CDR1 and CDR2: SGHRS and YFSETQ. V gave up 0 bases and J gave up 5 bases; unmatched junction bases: 2. The CDR3 region has the DNA TGCGCCAGCAGCTTGGAGCTAGCGGGGACCGGGGAGCTGTTTTTT. As protein: CASSLELAGTGELFF.

The table lists this clonotype with a few counts. The J gene is TRBJ2-7, the V gene TRBV27; D remains unclear. The CDR3 runs to 13 residues. Trimming left V 3 bases short and J 2 bases short, with 8 bases between. Germline CDR1 and CDR2: MNHEY and SMNVEV (reference sequence). CDR3 sequence (DNA): TGTGCCAGCAGTTTCGGCGCGGCCTACGAGCAGTACTTC. Protein sequence: CASSFGAAYEQYF.

This clonotype counts as medium-sized. The V and J genes are TRBV7-2 and TRBJ2-3, with 9 bases matching TRBD2. In germline, CDR1 is SGHTA, CDR2 FQGNSA. CDR3 length: 17 amino acids. V dropped 2 bases and J dropped 4; count of bases not matched to a gene: 10. CDR3 in amino acids: CASSLTYSGRGADTQYF. DNA for the CDR3: TGTGCCAGCAGCTTAACGTATAGCGGGAGAGGGGCAGATACGCAGTATTTT.

This clonotype is medium-sized within its sample. The V gene is TRBV15, the J gene TRBJ2-1; 7 positions match TRBD2. Germline assignment: CDR1 LNHNV and CDR2 YYDKDF (reference sequence). With 5 bases clipped from V and 7 bases from J, the junction kept 5 bases outside the gene matches. The CDR3 sequence is 13 residues long. The CDR3 nucleotides read TGTGCCACCAGCGGGGGGGTGCGGAATGAGCAGTTCTTC. It yields the protein CATSGGVRNEQFF.